This TCR beta chain was sequenced for a study of T cell responses to AZD1222 COVID-19 vaccine. General observations from the study: Targeting of unmutated variant regions was reportedly seen in nearly half of spike-specific TCRs. The donor group comprised mostly white British people and more females; the analysis possibly underestimated clonal diversity. Seropositive AZD1222 recipients at baseline numbered only five to seven.

Comment on this clone: Its antigen is unknown.

Assay used: immunoSEQ multiplex PCR; TCRdb lists only in-frame clones, some missing. The data hold roughly 120,000 clones, with 86% observed a single time. This CDR3 has 14 residues. Germline assignment: CDR1 MNHEY and CDR2 SVGAGI. Between the trimmed V and J ends, which lost 3 bases and 6 bases, there was a span of 14 bases. Sequenced material: peripheral blood, taken 28 days after the second AZD1222 dose. The sequence derives from an adult who received the AZD1222 COVID-19 vaccine. This chain links TRBV6-5 with TRBJ1-1, with D uncertain. CDR3 DNA: TGTGCCAGCAGTTATGGCCTTATGGGTTCTGAAGCTTTCTTT. Translation gives CASSYGLMGSEAFF.